The 30 T cell receptor beta chains given below trace back to one sample, sequenced in a study of T-cell memory formation after mild COVID-19 (dated by TCRdb to the early 2020s). The library relied on 5' RACE. The reads were generated on an Illumina NovaSeq 6000. TCRdb ran its own pipeline on the public reads, namely fastp trimming at Q25 and MiXCR clone calling, and kept in-frame beta chains. A single entry per CDR3 protein holds the most common genes and DNA from its merged rows. The sample has roughly 62,000 distinct CDR3 sequences on record, 9.3% of them singletons. The ten largest clones take up around 1.1% of the sample. The sample comprised PBMCs or a T cell subset sorted from them (not recorded which). The receptors derive from a man between 18 and 35 years old who had mild COVID-19 (a few samples of this study predate the infection). The sample titles of this study are shuffled in the database, so cell type and time point are left out; the donor was told from shared clones.

This sequence joins TRBV20-1 and TRBJ2-1; D is unclear. CDR3 length: 10 residues. CDR1 DFQATT and CDR2 SNEGSKA come from the germline V gene (reference sequence). V was cut by 5 bases and J by 7 bases, with 6 bases left in between. CDR3: CSARLNEQFF. The CDR3 region has the DNA TGCAGTGCTCGGTTGAATGAGCAGTTCTTC.

This CDR3 reads CASSLLDGNYGYTF. CDR3 nucleotides: TGCGCCAGCAGCTTGTTGGACGGAAACTATGGCTACACCTTC. The V call is TRBV5-1, the J call TRBJ1-2; D gene uncertain. Trimming shortened V by 1 base and J by 2 bases, and 9 bases separated the two germline ends. Germline CDR1 SGHRS, CDR2 YFSETQ. The CDR3 covers 14 residues.

This rearrangement joins TRBV5-4 to TRBJ2-1; perhaps TRBD2 as D (6 bases). CDR3 length: 18 residues. V lost 0 bases and J 2 bases, leaving 18 bases between the germline ends. Germline V gene lookup returns CDR1 SGHNT and CDR2 YYREEE (reference sequence). The CDR3 sequence: CASSLGGETTRAYNEQFF. The CDR3 DNA reads TGTGCCAGCAGCTTGGGGGGGGAGACTACTAGGGCCTACAATGAGCAGTTCTTC.

This clonotype has more than one count but fewer than ten. The genes are TRBV5-1 and TRBJ2-2; TRBD1 is a possible D gene (6 bases). From germline, CDR1 is SGHRS and CDR2 YFSETQ. This CDR3 comprises 16 residues. Between the trimmed V and J ends, which lost 0 bases and 6 bases, there was a span of 15 bases. CDR3 amino acids: CASSLDVQGTAGELFF. For the CDR3, the DNA is TGCGCCAGCAGCTTGGACGTTCAGGGGACGGCCGGGGAGCTGTTTTTT.

This chain connects TRBV25-1 to TRBJ1-2; a possible D gene is TRBD1 (5 bases). Trimming shortened V by 3 bases and J by 7 bases, and 12 bases separated the two germline ends. The CDR3 is 13 amino acids. Germline V lookup: CDR1 MGHDK, CDR2 SYGVNS. Here the CDR3 reads CASSDYRSGGYTF. CDR3 sequence (DNA): TGTGCCAGCAGTGATTACAGGTCTGGTGGCTACACCTTC.

This clonotype was observed at least ten times. J is TRBJ2-2 and V is TRBV7-3; D may be TRBD1 or TRBD2 (5 bases each). This CDR3 is 14 amino acids long. Germline loops: CDR1 SGHTA, CDR2 FQGTGA. V shed 4 bases and J shed 4 bases, with 10 bases lying between them. The CDR3 DNA reads TGTGCCAGCAGCTCCTCAGGGAGCACCGGGGAGCTGTTTTTT. Translating it yields CASSSSGSTGELFF.

There are a few counts of this clonotype. This chain's CDR3 is CASSLALSREAFF. CDR3 bases: TGTGCCAGCAGTTTAGCGCTTAGTCGTGAAGCTTTCTTT. The chain is built from TRBV12-3 or TRBV12-4 and TRBJ1-1; D call uncertain. The V end was cut by 0 bases, the J end by 7 bases, with 9 bases between. The length of the CDR3 is 13 residues.

V gene TRBV11-2 combines with J gene TRBJ1-2, with D possibly matching TRBD1 (5 bases). Germline V gene sequence: CDR1 SGHAT, CDR2 FQNNGV. The CDR3 is 13 residues long. V was clipped by 8 bases and J by 8 bases, with 18 bases between them. The CDR3, as DNA: TGTGCCAGCGGACCCAGGGAGAGTGAGGGCTACACCTTC. Translation gives CASGPRESEGYTF.

The chain joins TRBV5-6 to TRBJ2-7; D call uncertain. The ends were cut back, 2 bases at V and 5 bases at J, with 11 bases in the middle. In germline, CDR1 is SGHDT, CDR2 YYEEEE. The CDR3 contains 13 residues. The CDR3 region has the DNA TGTGCCAGCAGCTTTGGCTGGTTGCACGAGCAGTACGTC. Translated: CASSFGWLHEQYV.

This clonotype came up a few times. This sequence joins TRBV5-6 and TRBJ2-2, with 10 positions matching TRBD1. The ends lost 6 bases at V and 6 bases at J; junction bases unmatched: 8. The CDR3 consists of 15 residues. Germline loops: CDR1 SGHDT, CDR2 YYEEEE. For the CDR3, the DNA is TGTGCCAGCATTCCGGGACAGGGGACCGCCGGGGAGCTGTTTTTT. This encodes CASIPGQGTAGELFF.

In its sample, this clonotype was seen a few times. V gene TRBV6-1 combines with J gene TRBJ1-6, with 10 bases lining up with TRBD1. CDR3 size: 15 residues. Germline values: CDR1 MNHNS, CDR2 SASEGT. V lost 6 bases, J lost 5 bases, and 4 bases stayed unmatched. The CDR3 loop is CASRRQGANNSPLHF. CDR3 bases: TGTGCCAGCAGAAGACAGGGGGCTAATAATTCACCCCTCCACTTT.

V is TRBV5-1 and J is TRBJ2-5; 7 bases are shared with TRBD2. J lost 2 bases, V lost 5 bases, and 6 bases had no gene match. Germline loops: CDR1 SGHRS, CDR2 YFSETQ. The CDR3 contains 14 residues. The chain's CDR3 is CASSERGNQETQYF. The CDR3 region has the DNA TGCGCCAGCAGTGAGCGGGGTAATCAAGAGACCCAGTACTTC.

V is TRBV5-6 and J is TRBJ2-3; D possibly corresponds to TRBD1 (6 bases). Germline V gives CDR1 SGHDT, CDR2 YYEEEE. The CDR3 is 15 residues long. V was shortened by 2 bases and J by 5 bases, with 15 bases between the two germline ends. CDR3 region: CASSFGGTKEDTQYF. DNA of the CDR3: TGTGCCAGCAGCTTTGGGGGCACGAAGGAAGATACGCAGTATTTT.

The chain combines TRBV7-3 with TRBJ2-2; D unresolved. The V end lost 5 bases, the J end lost 5 bases, and 6 bases lay between the germline ends. This CDR3 has 12 residues. Germline loops: CDR1 SGHTA, CDR2 FQGTGA. The DNA for the CDR3 is TGTGCCAGCAGCACTGATACCGGGGAGCTGTTTTTT. Its translation is CASSTDTGELFF.

J is TRBJ2-1 and V is TRBV7-9; TRBD1 matches at 7 bases. Germline CDR1 SEHNR, CDR2 FQNEAQ (reference sequence). V lost 0 bases, J lost 4 bases, and 15 bases stayed unmatched. This CDR3 is built from 19 residues. The chain's CDR3 is CASSLAVGRQGVGYNEQFF. CDR3 bases: TGTGCCAGCAGCTTAGCAGTTGGGCGACAGGGAGTTGGGTACAATGAGCAGTTCTTC.

There are a few counts of this clonotype. The chain couples TRBV7-2 to TRBJ1-3, with TRBD1 as a possible D gene (6 bases). This CDR3 is built from 16 residues. V was pared by 5 bases and J by 0 bases, with 14 bases between. Germline V gives CDR1 SGHTA, CDR2 FQGNSA. CDR3 in DNA: TGTGCCAGCAGCCCCCGACAGGTTCGCTCTGGAAACACCATATATTTT. It translates to CASSPRQVRSGNTIYF.

There are a few counts of this clonotype. J is TRBJ1-2 and V is TRBV7-3; 9 nucleotides align to TRBD1. In germline, CDR1 is SGHTA, CDR2 FQGTGA. There are 13 residues in the CDR3. J gave up 7 bases and V 5 bases, and 5 bases lay outside the gene matches. The CDR3 protein is CASSQGTGSGYTF. In DNA, the CDR3 is TGTGCCAGCAGCCAAGGGACAGGGAGTGGCTACACCTTC.

The chain joins TRBV7-9 to TRBJ2-5; the match to TRBD2 covers 8 bases. The V gene end was trimmed by 5 bases and the J gene end by 1 base; junction bases not matched to a gene: 12. Germline CDR1 is SEHNR and CDR2 is FQNEAQ (reference sequence). The CDR3 covers 17 residues. CDR3 amino acids: CASSLPFWRGAQETQYF. In DNA, the CDR3 is TGTGCCAGCAGCCTACCCTTTTGGCGGGGGGCCCAAGAGACCCAGTACTTC.

This clonotype has a handful of counts. Written as DNA, the CDR3 is TGTGCCAGCAGTTACTCGACTTATCAGCCCCAGCATTTT. Protein sequence: CASSYSTYQPQHF. The chain combines TRBV6-2 or TRBV6-3 with TRBJ1-5, with D uncertain. Germline V CDR1 and CDR2: MNHEY, SVGEGT. Trimming shortened V by 0 bases and J by 5 bases, and 5 bases separated the two germline ends. The CDR3 consists of 13 residues.

V is TRBV12-3 or TRBV12-4 and J is TRBJ1-1; 10 nucleotides match TRBD1. The CDR3 runs to 13 residues. V lost 6 bases, J lost 6 bases, and 4 bases stayed unmatched. CDR3 in amino acids: CASSRGQGAEAFF. CDR3 in DNA: TGTGCCAGCAGCCGAGGACAGGGGGCTGAAGCTTTCTTT.

This clonotype was seen many times. CDR3 nucleotide sequence: TGCAGTGCTAGCCTCCTGGGTTTGGGACAGGGGAGCTCCGAGCAGTACTTC. This translates into CSASLLGLGQGSSEQYF. This chain joins TRBV20-1 and TRBJ2-7, with TRBD1 identical over 10 bases. This CDR3 has 17 amino acids. In germline, CDR1 is DFQATT, CDR2 SNEGSKA (reference sequence). V lost 3 bases to trimming and J lost 6 bases; unmatched junction nucleotides: 17.

This rearrangement joins TRBV6-1 to TRBJ2-1; TRBD1 agrees at 7 bases. CDR1 and CDR2 (germline): MNHNS, SASEGT. Losses at the gene ends were 8 bases for V and 6 bases for J; bases not matched to a gene: 7. This CDR3 has 13 amino acids. As DNA, the CDR3 is TGTGCCAGCCCGGGACAGTACACCAATGAGCAGTTCTTC. Its translation: CASPGQYTNEQFF.

V gene TRBV4-1 combines with J gene TRBJ2-1; 8 bases fit TRBD1. Trimming at V came to 6 bases and at J to 5 bases, leaving 6 bases not matched to a gene. Germline loops: CDR1 MGHRA, CDR2 YSYEKL. The CDR3 has 14 residues. DNA for the CDR3: TGCGCCAGCAGGAGGACAGGGTTCAACAATGAGCAGTTCTTC. Amino acid sequence: CASRRTGFNNEQFF.

CDR3 DNA: TGTGCCAGCACCCCGCGGGACAGGGGGCGCAGGCAAGAGACCCAGTACTTC. It codes for CASTPRDRGRRQETQYF. The genes are TRBV28 and TRBJ2-5; TRBD1 agrees at 12 bases. CDR1 and CDR2 (germline): MDHEN, SYDVKM. V was pared by 7 bases and J by 2 bases, with 11 bases of the junction left unmatched. This CDR3 spans 17 amino acids.

The gene calls are TRBV27 and TRBJ2-1; D may be TRBD2 (5 bases). Germline assignment: CDR1 MNHEY and CDR2 SMNVEV (reference sequence). The CDR3 has 15 amino acids. V lost 4 bases to trimming and J lost 3 bases, with 13 bases between them. The CDR3 is CASSSSERYYNEQFF. The CDR3 DNA follows: TGTGCCAGCAGTTCGAGCGAGCGGTACTACAATGAGCAGTTCTTC.

This clonotype was seen ten or more times. The chain recombines TRBV6-5 with TRBJ1-5; no clear D gene. Germline-derived CDR1 and CDR2 are MNHEY and SVGAGI. The length of the CDR3 is 13 residues. V was clipped by 5 bases and J by 2 bases, with 7 bases between them. This chain's CDR3 is CASSTVGNQPQHF. CDR3 nucleotide sequence: TGTGCCAGCAGTACGGTTGGCAATCAGCCCCAGCATTTT.

This clonotype was observed many times. The chain carries TRBV18 and TRBJ2-6, with D perhaps matching TRBD1 (5 bases). V lost 3 bases and J 0 bases, leaving 21 bases between the germline ends. The CDR3 totals 20 residues. Germline assignment: CDR1 KGHSH and CDR2 LQKENI. The CDR3 reads CASSPSEIDSYLSGANVLTF. In DNA form, the CDR3 reads TGTGCCAGCTCACCTTCGGAAATCGACAGTTACCTCTCTGGGGCCAACGTCCTGACTTTC. Based on the CDR3 plus reference TRBV18 and TRBJ2-6, the full variable domain is NAGVMQNPRHLVRRRGQEARLRCSPMKGHSHVYWYRQLPEEGLKFMVYLQKENIIDESGMPKERFSAEFPKEGPSILRIQQVVRGDSAAYFCASSPSEIDSYLSGANVLTFGAGSRLTVL.

In its sample, this clonotype was seen a few times. V usage is TRBV7-2 and J usage is TRBJ1-5, with D hard to call. With 1 base removed from V and 6 bases from J, the gap between germline ends came to 19 bases. Germline CDR1 reads SGHTA; CDR2 reads FQGNSA. CDR3 length equals 17 residues. The DNA of the CDR3 is TGTGCCAGCAGCTTAGGTGCCAGCGTAACCTGGGGTCAGCCCCAGCATTTT. The encoded protein is CASSLGASVTWGQPQHF.

The table lists this clonotype with a few counts. V usage is TRBV5-5 and J usage is TRBJ1-3; 8 bases match TRBD1. Germline trimming cut 0 bases from V and 2 bases from J; bases unmatched to any gene: 1. The length of the CDR3 is 15 residues. The germline V gene encodes CDR1 SGHKS and CDR2 YYEKEE (reference sequence). DNA of the CDR3: TGTGCCAGCAGCTTGGGCAGGGGGCCTGGAAACACCATATATTTT. It encodes CASSLGRGPGNTIYF.

A few counts support this clonotype. The gene calls are TRBV12-3 or TRBV12-4 and TRBJ2-7; TRBD1 matches 9 bases. V shed 6 bases, J shed 3 bases, and the junction held 6 bases outside the gene matches. The CDR3 has 14 amino acids. The CDR3 DNA reads as TGTGCCAGCAGGTCCCGGGACAGGGACTACGAGCAGTACTTC. It codes for CASRSRDRDYEQYF.